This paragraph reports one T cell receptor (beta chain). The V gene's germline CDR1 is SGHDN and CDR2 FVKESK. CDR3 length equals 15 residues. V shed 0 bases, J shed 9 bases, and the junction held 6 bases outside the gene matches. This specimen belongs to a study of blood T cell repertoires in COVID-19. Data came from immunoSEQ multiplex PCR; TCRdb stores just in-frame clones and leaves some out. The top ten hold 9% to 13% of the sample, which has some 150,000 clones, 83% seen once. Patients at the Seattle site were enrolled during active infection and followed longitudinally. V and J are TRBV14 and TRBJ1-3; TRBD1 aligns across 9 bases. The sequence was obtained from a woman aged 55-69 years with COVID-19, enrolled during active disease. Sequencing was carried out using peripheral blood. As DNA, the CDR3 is TGTGCCAGCAGCCAAGACGGGACAGGGAGGAGCACCATATATTTT. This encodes CASSQDGTGRSTIYF.